This T cell receptor (beta chain) was recorded in a study of T cell responses to AZD1222 COVID-19 vaccine. The V gene lost 0 bases and the J gene lost 8 bases, with 13 bases spanning the gap. Germline CDR1 and CDR2: LNHNV and YYDKDF (reference sequence). There are 14 residues in the CDR3. TCRdb's table, derived via immunoSEQ multiplex PCR, lists solely in-frame clones and lacks some. The sample gives 140,000 to 150,000 clones, approximately 91% of which show up once; around 2.1% is in the top ten. This sequence was found in an adult who received the AZD1222 COVID-19 vaccine. The chain joins TRBV15 to TRBJ1-1; D perhaps matches TRBD1 (6 bases). The material was peripheral blood, obtained 28 days after the second AZD1222 dose. In DNA, the CDR3 is TGTGCCACCAGCAGAGATCGGGGGGCTTGGGAAGCTTTCTTT. It is translated as CATSRDRGAWEAFF.